The sample holds one count of the clone carrying this T cell receptor beta chain. Its antigen is still unknown. These data come from a study of T cell responses to AZD1222 COVID-19 vaccine. Overall study results and limits: Rises in breadth and depth of Spike-specific TCRs came after two AZD1222 doses. Clonal diversity was possibly underestimated, and white British individuals and females predominated among donors. The study identified only five to seven AZD1222 recipients as seropositive at baseline.

The CDR3 sequence is 16 residues long. J lost 5 bases, V lost 2 bases, and 6 bases had no gene match. Looked up from germline, CDR1 is SGHRS and CDR2 is YFSETQ. The data were produced by immunoSEQ multiplex PCR, yet TCRdb's version contains in-frame clones alone and is incomplete. The table shows 100,000 to 150,000 clones, with roughly 88% occurring only once. Sequences were derived from peripheral blood, sampled on day 0 of AZD1222 vaccination. The V call is TRBV5-1, the J call TRBJ2-2, with 10 bases identical to TRBD1. The receptor was isolated from an adult in good health. Here the CDR3 reads CASSFRDRGGTGELFF. CDR3 sequence (DNA): TGCGCCAGCAGCTTCCGGGACAGGGGTGGAACCGGGGAGCTGTTTTTT.